Listed here are 27 T cell receptor beta chains from one sample, sequenced in a study of neoadjuvant anti-PD-1 for oral cavity cancer. Sequenced by immunoSEQ multiplex PCR; TCRdb stores in-frame clones only, minus some. This sample has about 9,100 clones, with roughly 60% found just once. Time point reported: after neoadjuvant nivolumab, at surgical resection. Sequences were derived from PBMCs, sampled after nivolumab (anti-PD-1) treatment. All receptors derive from a person between 40 and 80 years old with oral cavity squamous cell carcinoma.

This chain joins TRBV7-2 and TRBJ1-2; D remains unclear. CDR3 length: 15 amino acids. V dropped 1 base and J dropped 4 bases, with 13 bases sitting between them. Germline values: CDR1 SGHTA, CDR2 FQGNSA. The CDR3 DNA sequence: TGTGCCAGCAGCTTAGAATTCGTGACGGTCTATGGCTACACCTTC. Translated, it gives CASSLEFVTVYGYTF.

J is TRBJ2-3 and V is TRBV28; 15 bases match TRBD2. Germline CDR1 is MDHEN and CDR2 is SYDVKM. The CDR3 runs 17 residues. V shed 3 bases and J 6 bases; nucleotides not matched to a gene: 7. The CDR3 spells CASSLAGLAGGADTQYF. In nucleotides, the CDR3 is TGTGCCAGCAGTTTGGCGGGACTAGCGGGAGGAGCGGATACGCAGTATTTT.

The V and J genes are TRBV6-5 and TRBJ1-2; unclear D gene. The CDR3 loop spans 14 amino acids. V lost 6 bases to trimming and J lost 4 bases, with 15 bases between them. In germline, CDR1 is MNHEY, CDR2 SVGAGI. The CDR3 spells CASRASGEGYGYTF. For the CDR3, the DNA is TGTGCCAGCAGGGCCTCCGGGGAGGGCTATGGCTACACCTTC.

This clone was found a few times. This chain uses TRBV19 with TRBJ1-2; tentatively, D is TRBD1 (5 bases). The CDR3 has 16 amino acids. The germline CDR1 and CDR2 sequences are LNHDA and SQIVND (reference sequence). Between the trimmed V and J ends, which lost 5 bases and 3 bases, there was a span of 19 bases. The CDR3 DNA is TGTGCCAGTAGTGTGCGGGGCCGGCCTAGTGACTATGGCTACACCTTC. Translation gives CASSVRGRPSDYGYTF.

The V gene is TRBV7-3, the J gene TRBJ2-7; 9 bases match TRBD2. With V trimmed by 3 bases and J by 9 bases, 9 bases remained unmatched. The germline CDR1 and CDR2 sequences are SGHTA and FQGTGA. This CDR3 has 14 amino acids. CDR3: CASSFEGREGPQYF. As DNA, the CDR3 is TGTGCCAGCAGCTTCGAGGGGCGGGAGGGCCCGCAGTACTTC. Using reference TRBV7-3 and TRBJ2-7 for the parts outside the CDR3, the full variable domain is GAGVSQTPSNKVTEKGKYVELRCDPISGHTALYWYRQSLGQGPEFLIYFQGTGAADDSGLPNDRFFAVRPEGSVSTLKIQRTERGDSAVYLCASSFEGREGPQYFGPGTRLTVT.

V gene TRBV7-9 combines with J gene TRBJ1-5, with TRBD1 as a possible D gene (5 bases). V gave up 2 bases and J gave up 4 bases, with 15 bases separating them. Looked up from germline, CDR1 is SEHNR and CDR2 is FQNEAQ (reference sequence). The CDR3 is 16 residues long. The CDR3 reads CASSLQRGGSNQPQHF. The CDR3 DNA reads as TGTGCCAGCAGCTTACAACGGGGGGGATCTAATCAGCCCCAGCATTTT.

CDR3 in amino acids: CASSSRSEGGPFAYEQYF. In DNA form, the CDR3 reads TGCGCCAGCAGCTCGCGGTCGGAGGGAGGGCCATTTGCCTACGAGCAGTACTTC. The V call is TRBV5-1, the J call TRBJ2-7; 7 nucleotides align to TRBD2. The J segment lost 2 bases and the V segment lost 3 bases, leaving 17 bases of the junction unmatched. CDR1 and CDR2 from the germline V gene are SGHRS and YFSETQ. The CDR3 spans 18 residues.

V and J are TRBV5-1 and TRBJ2-3, with 7 nucleotides matching TRBD1. V shed 7 bases and J 2 bases; nucleotides not matched to a gene: 7. Per the germline V gene, CDR1 is SGHRS and CDR2 is YFSETQ. This CDR3 has 14 residues. The DNA of the CDR3 is TGCGCCAGCTCACGGACAGGTGACACAGATACGCAGTATTTT. This gives the protein CASSRTGDTDTQYF.

The chain recombines TRBV10-1 with TRBJ2-5; 11 bases are shared with TRBD2. V was pared by 0 bases and J by 4 bases, with 13 bases of the junction left unmatched. Germline V gives CDR1 WNHNN, CDR2 SYGVQD (reference sequence). The CDR3 length is 19 residues. The CDR3 DNA follows: TGCGCCAGCAGTGAGTCGATCACTAGCGGGGGCCTTGGGGGAGAGACCCAGTACTTC. This translates into CASSESITSGGLGGETQYF.

In its sample, this clone was seen a few times. The V gene is TRBV6-5, the J gene TRBJ1-2; D not resolved. The ends were cut back, 0 bases at V and 8 bases at J, with 13 bases in the middle. Germline assignment: CDR1 MNHEY and CDR2 SVGAGI. This CDR3 comprises 14 residues. CDR3: CASSYSYSSRGYTF. CDR3 DNA sequence: TGTGCCAGCAGTTACTCCTACAGCTCGAGAGGCTACACCTTC.

The gene calls are TRBV5-6 and TRBJ1-6; unclear D gene. V was clipped by 0 bases and J by 7 bases, with 8 bases between them. Germline-derived CDR1 and CDR2 are SGHDT and YYEEEE. The CDR3 runs to 14 residues. This CDR3 is CASSLGLGNSPLHF. In DNA form, the CDR3 reads TGTGCCAGCAGCTTGGGGTTGGGCAATTCACCCCTCCACTTT.

This chain links TRBV7-2 with TRBJ2-5; D unresolved. Germline CDR1 SGHTA, CDR2 FQGNSA. The V and J ends lost 3 bases and 5 bases respectively, with 10 bases between them. The CDR3 contains 13 residues. The CDR3 DNA follows: TGTGCCAGCAGCTTTAGGCTGACGGAGACCCAGTACTTC. As protein: CASSFRLTETQYF.

The gene calls are TRBV7-9 and TRBJ2-7; D gene ambiguous. Germline CDR1 and CDR2: SEHNR and FQNEAQ (reference sequence). The V end lost 0 bases, the J end lost 4 bases, and 4 bases lay between the germline ends. This CDR3 comprises 12 residues. DNA for the CDR3: TGTGCCAGCAGCTTAGCCGTTTACGAGCAGTACTTC. Its translation: CASSLAVYEQYF. Drawing the rest from reference TRBV7-9 and TRBJ2-7, the complete variable domain is DTGVSQNPRHKITKRGQNVTFRCDPISEHNRLYWYRQTLGQGPEFLTYFQNEAQLEKSRLLSDRFSAERPKGSFSTLEIQRTEQGDSAMYLCASSLAVYEQYFGPGTRLTVT.

The rearrangement links TRBV27 to TRBJ2-1; D might be TRBD1 (6 bases). CDR1 and CDR2 from the germline V gene are MNHEY and SMNVEV (reference sequence). Trimming pared 2 bases from V and 8 bases from J, leaving 16 bases between. The CDR3 extends over 15 amino acids. In nucleotides, the CDR3 is TGTGCCAGCAGTTTAGCACAGGGTAGTTGGTATGAGCAGTTCTTC. Translation gives CASSLAQGSWYEQFF.

This chain uses TRBV5-1 with TRBJ1-6; D is undetermined. The CDR3 extends over 16 amino acids. Germline V gene data show CDR1 as SGHRS and CDR2 as YFSETQ. V lost 4 bases and J lost 2, with 13 bases in between. The chain's CDR3 is CASSHRGPTYNSPLHF. As DNA, the CDR3 is TGCGCCAGCAGCCACAGAGGACCGACCTATAATTCACCCCTCCACTTT.

The chain employs TRBV7-3 and TRBJ1-1, with a weak D call TRBD1 (5 bases). The ends were cut back, 5 bases at V and 0 bases at J, with 7 bases in the middle. CDR1 SGHTA and CDR2 FQGTGA come from the germline V gene. The CDR3 consists of 13 residues. The CDR3 sequence is CASSTTVNTEAFF. The CDR3 DNA sequence: TGTGCCAGCAGCACGACAGTGAACACTGAAGCTTTCTTT.

This clone was counted a few times. This chain joins TRBV9 and TRBJ1-3; 9 bases align to TRBD1. This CDR3 is 15 amino acids long. Germline loops: CDR1 SGDLS, CDR2 YYNGEE. The junction had 0 bases not matched to a gene; V was cut back by 2 bases and J by 0 bases. The CDR3 DNA reads as TGTGCCAGCAGCGTGGGACAGGGCTCTGGAAACACCATATATTTT. It translates to CASSVGQGSGNTIYF.

This chain connects TRBV29-1 to TRBJ1-2; 8 bases align to TRBD1. With 0 bases clipped from V and 0 bases from J, the junction kept 3 bases outside the gene matches. Germline V gives CDR1 SQVTM, CDR2 ANQGSEA. The CDR3 is made up of 15 amino acids. The CDR3: CSVEDRGQANYGYTF. The CDR3 nucleotides are TGCAGCGTTGAAGATCGGGGACAGGCTAACTATGGCTACACCTTC.

The count of this clone is one. The chain has TRBV2 and TRBJ2-1; tentative D call: TRBD2 (6 bases). CDR3 size: 14 residues. V lost 4 bases, J lost 0 bases, and 7 bases lay in between. Germline CDR1 and CDR2: SNHLY and FYNNEI. DNA of the CDR3: TGTGCCAGCAGTGGGGGACTCTCCTACAATGAGCAGTTCTTC. Its protein is CASSGGLSYNEQFF.

J is TRBJ2-1 and V is TRBV4-1; the D is unclear. This CDR3 has 12 amino acids. Germline V gene lookup returns CDR1 MGHRA and CDR2 YSYEKL. The V gene lost 8 bases and the J gene lost 8 bases, with 13 bases spanning the gap. CDR3 sequence: CASLGTKDEQFF. For the CDR3, the DNA is TGCGCCAGCCTTGGTACCAAGGATGAGCAGTTCTTC.

This clone was recorded a few times. The rearrangement joins TRBV30 to TRBJ1-5; D is possibly TRBD1 (5 bases). CDR1 is GTSNPN, CDR2 SVGIG, per germline (reference sequence). This CDR3 is built from 14 residues. The V gene lost 1 base and the J gene lost 0 bases, with 7 bases spanning the gap. The CDR3 region has the DNA TGTGCCTGGAGTGCGGGGGTTAGCAATCAGCCCCAGCATTTT. Translation: CAWSAGVSNQPQHF.

The J gene is TRBJ2-7, the V gene TRBV27; a weak D match, TRBD2 (6 bases). The germline V gene has CDR1 MNHEY and CDR2 SMNVEV (reference sequence). This CDR3 has 15 amino acids. Trimming shortened V by 2 bases and J by 1 base, and 12 bases separated the two germline ends. In DNA, the CDR3 is TGTGCCAGCAGTTTAAAGTGGAGGGAATCCTACGAGCAGTACTTC. Translated, it gives CASSLKWRESYEQYF.

The chain recombines TRBV5-1 with TRBJ2-3; 8 bases agree with TRBD2. The V and J ends lost 4 bases and 2 bases, in that order; junction bases with no gene match: 6. The CDR3 totals 15 residues. Germline V gene lookup returns CDR1 SGHRS and CDR2 YFSETQ. CDR3 sequence reads: CASSIRGGPTDTQYF. In nucleotides, the CDR3 is TGCGCCAGCAGCATACGGGGGGGCCCCACAGATACGCAGTATTTT.

This chain links TRBV7-2 with TRBJ1-6, with D unclear. In germline, CDR1 is SGHTA, CDR2 FQGNSA. The ends were cut back, 5 bases at V and 13 bases at J, with 9 bases in the middle. The CDR3 sequence is 11 residues long. CDR3: CASSTPGPLHF. DNA for the CDR3: TGTGCCAGCAGCACACCTGGTCCCCTCCACTTT.

The V gene is TRBV19, the J gene TRBJ1-5; D is perhaps TRBD1 (5 bases). The CDR3 is 15 amino acids. In germline, CDR1 is LNHDA, CDR2 SQIVND (reference sequence). Trimming took 0 bases from V and 7 from J, leaving 13 bases between them. CDR3 bases: TGTGCCAGTAGTATAGAAGGCAGGGCCGGGCAGCCCCAGCATTTT. This gives the protein CASSIEGRAGQPQHF. Variable domain in full (rest from reference TRBV19 and TRBJ1-5): DGGITQSPKYLFRKEGQNVTLSCEQNLNHDAMYWYRQDPGQGLRLIYYSQIVNDFQKGDIAEGYSVSREKKESFPLTVTSAQKNPTAFYLCASSIEGRAGQPQHFGDGTRLSIL.

This clone appeared a few times. The V call is TRBV28, the J call TRBJ2-7; 8 positions agree with TRBD1. This CDR3 has 15 residues. Germline trimming cut 5 bases from V and 1 base from J; bases unmatched to any gene: 7. Germline CDR1 and CDR2: MDHEN and SYDVKM. For the CDR3, the DNA is TGTGCCAGCAGTGCTGGGACAGGCTATTCCTACGAGCAGTACTTC. Its protein product is CASSAGTGYSYEQYF.

V and J are TRBV27 and TRBJ2-6, with D hard to call. V lost 6 bases and J lost 0, with 3 bases in between. The V gene's germline CDR1 is MNHEY and CDR2 SMNVEV (reference sequence). This CDR3 is 13 amino acids long. In DNA form, the CDR3 reads TGTGCCAGCAGGAGCTCTGGGGCCAACGTCCTGACTTTC. Translated: CASRSSGANVLTF.